Listed here is a single T cell receptor beta chain. Its antigen remains unidentified. No base quality values were provided; no much bigger clone lies one nucleotide off. CDR1 and CDR2, looked up from the germline V gene, are SGHVS and FNYEAQ. The CDR3 holds 11 amino acids from the cysteine to the phenylalanine. Just the 33-base CDR3 DNA is kept, in frame starting at base 1. V drops 5 bases and J drops 9 bases, leaving 10 bases in between. Explained via the paper, the treatment or condition label denotes: allogeneic hematopoietic cell transplantation with graft depleted of TCRalphabeta T cells and CD19 B cells. The children who served as transplant recipients had been given grafts of TCRalphabeta/CD19-depleted allogeneic hematopoietic cells. The library was made by PCR. The data were produced on an Illumina HiSeq 2500. TCR library preparation used molecular barcoding, with unique molecular identifiers applied to normalize quantification of the TCRbeta repertoire. TCRdb's own reprocessing of the public reads used fastp at Q25 and MiXCR and kept productive beta chains. When rows share a CDR3 protein, they turn into one entry using the most common DNA and genes. Recorded for this sample are under 250,000 distinct CDR3 sequences; roughly 15% of them occurred a single time. 40% to 50% of the sample belongs to the ten largest clones.

The data were taken from a study of T-cell reconstitution after alpha-beta-depleted transplantation in children (dated by TCRdb to the mid-2010s). In the study overall: T-cell immune reconstitution after TCRalphabeta/CD19-depleted allogeneic hematopoietic cell transplantation in children was quantitatively tracked in the study by means of TCR repertoire profiling.

Broad study findings and their caveats: The apparently early alphabetaT-cell count recovery about two months after transplant was reportedly dependent on only several hundred rapidly expanded clones derived from non-depleted graft cells. In some patients, high TCRbeta diversity at day 60 was attributed to recipient T cells and intrathymic progenitors that had survived conditioning. Over the following months the frequencies of hyperexpanded clones went down, and after one year T-cell counts and TCRbeta diversity were mostly credited to newly produced T cells.

The receptor was derived from a male patient aged 2 to 10 who had a stem cell transplant for acute lymphoblastic leukemia, so the T cells may come from the graft donor. The chain is made from TRBV7-6 and TRBJ2-5, with no reliable assignment of the D segment. The sample consisted of PBMCs, mostly from graft donor cells, taken 360 days after TCRalphabeta/CD19-depleted stem cell transplant. The CDR3 amino acid sequence is: CASSQGQAQYF. Here is the DNA: TGTGCCAGCAGCCAAGGTCAGGCCCAGTACTTC.